Listed below are T cell receptor beta chains from one sample, sequenced in a study of beta chain features in type 1 diabetes. The table came from immunoSEQ multiplex PCR; TCRdb's copy has only in-frame clones and leaves some out. The sample comprises hundreds of thousands of clones, roughly 13% of which are singletons, and 0.02% to 0.025% rests with the top ten. The sample consisted of naive CD4+ T cells from blood. The receptor set was obtained from a man younger than 35 with type 1 diabetes. The CDR3 runs from the conserved cysteine through the conserved F or W. The order of the fields is clone size, D gene, V gene, J gene, CDR3 protein, CDR3 DNA. D genes are given only for firm matches. Clone size is shown for a subset of rows, as once, few, many or a class of expanded clone.

clone size: .
D gene: TRBD2
V gene: TRBV10-3
J gene: TRBJ2-1
CDR3 protein: CAISASGGPSYNEQFF
CDR3 DNA: TGTGCCATCTCCGCTAGCGGGGGGCCCTCCTACAATGAGCAGTTCTTC

clone size: few
D gene: .
V gene: TRBV7-9
J gene: TRBJ2-1
CDR3 protein: CASSPEGGLEQFF
CDR3 DNA: TGTGCCAGCAGCCCAGAGGGGGGGTTGGAGCAGTTCTTC

clone size: few
D gene: .
V gene: TRBV4-2
J gene: TRBJ2-5
CDR3 protein: CASSQGGTSQETQYF
CDR3 DNA: TGTGCCAGCAGCCAAGGAGGGACAAGTCAAGAGACCCAGTACTTC

clone size: .
D gene: .
V gene: TRBV7-6
J gene: TRBJ1-1
CDR3 protein: CASSLDANTEAFF
CDR3 DNA: TGTGCCAGCAGCTTAGATGCGAACACTGAAGCTTTCTTT

clone size: few
D gene: .
V gene: TRBV29-1
J gene: TRBJ1-1
CDR3 protein: CSVALQGSVAFF
CDR3 DNA: TGCAGCGTTGCATTACAGGGTTCCGTGGCTTTCTTT

clone size: .
D gene: .
V gene: TRBV19
J gene: TRBJ2-3
CDR3 protein: CASSIRFRTESAGAQYF
CDR3 DNA: TGTGCCAGTAGTATTCGGTTTAGGACGGAATCTGCCGGGGCGCAGTATTTT

clone size: .
D gene: .
V gene: TRBV27
J gene: TRBJ2-4
CDR3 protein: CASSYRDANIQYF
CDR3 DNA: TGTGCCAGCAGCTACCGGGACGCAAACATTCAGTACTTC

clone size: .
D gene: TRBD2
V gene: TRBV5-4
J gene: TRBJ2-3
CDR3 protein: CASSSRGGDTQYF
CDR3 DNA: TGTGCCAGCAGCTCCCGGGGGGGGGATACGCAGTATTTT

clone size: .
D gene: TRBD1
V gene: TRBV30
J gene: TRBJ1-4
CDR3 protein: CAWSGGGISEKLFF
CDR3 DNA: TGTGCCTGGAGTGGAGGGGGCATCAGTGAAAAACTGTTTTTT

clone size: few
D gene: TRBD1
V gene: TRBV27
J gene: TRBJ1-1
CDR3 protein: CASSSPGQGRTEAFF
CDR3 DNA: TGTGCCAGCAGCTCCCCGGGACAGGGGCGCACTGAAGCTTTCTTT

clone size: few
D gene: .
V gene: TRBV4-1
J gene: TRBJ1-6
CDR3 protein: CASSHVARVAGINRSYNSPLHF
CDR3 DNA: TGCGCCAGCAGCCACGTGGCGCGGGTCGCGGGTATCAACCGCTCCTATAATTCACCCCTCCACTTT

clone size: .
D gene: TRBD2
V gene: TRBV9
J gene: TRBJ2-1
CDR3 protein: CATREPTRRGNEQFF
CDR3 DNA: TGTGCCACCCGTGAGCCGACCCGGCGGGGGAATGAGCAGTTCTTC